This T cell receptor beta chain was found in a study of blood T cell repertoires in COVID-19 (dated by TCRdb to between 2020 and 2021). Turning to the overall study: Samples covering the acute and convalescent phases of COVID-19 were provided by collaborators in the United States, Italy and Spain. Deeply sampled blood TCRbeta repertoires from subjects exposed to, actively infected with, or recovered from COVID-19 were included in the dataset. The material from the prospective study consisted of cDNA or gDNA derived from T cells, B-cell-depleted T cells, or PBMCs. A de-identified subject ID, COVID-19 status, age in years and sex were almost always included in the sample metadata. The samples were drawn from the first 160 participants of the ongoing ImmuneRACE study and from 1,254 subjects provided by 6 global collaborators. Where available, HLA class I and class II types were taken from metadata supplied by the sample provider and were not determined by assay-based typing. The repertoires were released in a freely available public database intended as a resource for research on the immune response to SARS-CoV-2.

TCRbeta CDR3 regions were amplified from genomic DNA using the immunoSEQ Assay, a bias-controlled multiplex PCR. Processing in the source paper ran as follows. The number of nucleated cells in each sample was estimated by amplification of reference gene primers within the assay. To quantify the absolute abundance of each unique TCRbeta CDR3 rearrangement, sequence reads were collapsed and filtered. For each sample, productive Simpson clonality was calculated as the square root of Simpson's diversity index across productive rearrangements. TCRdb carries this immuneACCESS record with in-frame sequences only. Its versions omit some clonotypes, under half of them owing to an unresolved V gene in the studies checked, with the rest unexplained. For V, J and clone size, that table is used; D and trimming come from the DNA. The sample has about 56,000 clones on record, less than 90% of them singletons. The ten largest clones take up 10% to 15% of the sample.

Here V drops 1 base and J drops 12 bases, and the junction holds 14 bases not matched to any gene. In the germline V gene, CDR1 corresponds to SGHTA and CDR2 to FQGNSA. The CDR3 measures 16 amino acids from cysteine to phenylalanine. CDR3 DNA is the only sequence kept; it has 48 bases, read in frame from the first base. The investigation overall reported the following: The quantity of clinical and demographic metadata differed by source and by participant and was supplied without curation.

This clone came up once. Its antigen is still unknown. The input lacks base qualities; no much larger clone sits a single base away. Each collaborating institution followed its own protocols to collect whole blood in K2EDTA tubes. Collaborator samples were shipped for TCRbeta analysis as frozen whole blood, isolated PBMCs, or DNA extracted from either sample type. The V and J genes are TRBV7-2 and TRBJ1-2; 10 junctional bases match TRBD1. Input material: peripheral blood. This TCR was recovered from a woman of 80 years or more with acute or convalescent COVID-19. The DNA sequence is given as TGTGCCAGCAGCTTAGAGTTAGGACAGGGGGGCCCTATAGACACCTTC. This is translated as CASSLELGQGGPIDTF. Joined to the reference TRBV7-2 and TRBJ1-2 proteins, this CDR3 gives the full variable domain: GAGVSQSPSNKVTEKGKDVELRCDPISGHTALYWYRQSLGQGLEFLIYFQGNSAPDKSGLPSDRFSAERTGGSVSTLTIQRTQQEDSAVYLCASSLELGQGGPIDTFGSGTRLTVV.